This passage covers 18 T cell receptor beta chains from one sample sequenced in a study of blood T cell repertoires in COVID-19. Sequencing used immunoSEQ multiplex PCR; TCRdb keeps in-frame clones, though not all of them. The sample gives about 140,000 clones, under 90% of which show up once; 5.5% to 7% is in the top ten. Sequencing was done on a sample of peripheral blood. Receptor source: a human donor in a cohort sampled during active COVID-19.

J is TRBJ1-2 and V is TRBV7-2; D perhaps matches TRBD1 (6 bases). Germline V gives CDR1 SGHTA, CDR2 FQGNSA. The CDR3 extends over 13 amino acids. Trimming left V 6 bases short and J 2 bases short, with 10 bases between. The CDR3 protein is CASSFGQNYGYTF. The CDR3 bases are TGTGCCAGCAGTTTCGGACAGAACTATGGCTACACCTTC. Variable domain in full (rest from reference TRBV7-2 and TRBJ1-2): GAGVSQSPSNKVTEKGKDVELRCDPISGHTALYWYRQSLGQGLEFLIYFQGNSAPDKSGLPSDRFSAERTGGSVSTLTIQRTQQEDSAVYLCASSFGQNYGYTFGSGTRLTVV.

This chain uses TRBV3-1 (or the pseudogene TRBV3-2) with TRBJ1-3; D remains unclear. The CDR3 loop spans 14 amino acids. V lost 1 base to trimming and J lost 0 bases, with 4 bases between them. Per the germline V gene, CDR1 is LGHDT and CDR2 is YNNKEL (reference sequence). This CDR3 reads CASSQVHSGNTIYF. CDR3 sequence (DNA): TGTGCCAGCAGCCAAGTCCACTCTGGAAACACCATATATTTT.

The V and J genes are TRBV5-4 and TRBJ2-3; D unclear. Germline assignment: CDR1 SGHNT and CDR2 YYREEE (reference sequence). CDR3 length: 12 amino acids. V lost 4 bases, J lost 2 bases, and 5 bases lay in between. Here the CDR3 DNA reads TGTGCCAGCAGCCCCAACACAGATACGCAGTATTTT. Its protein is CASSPNTDTQYF.

This clone was picked up one time. The chain carries TRBV5-4 and TRBJ2-5; 8 nucleotides align to TRBD2. The CDR3 extends over 14 amino acids. V shed 5 bases, J shed 2 bases, and the junction held 5 bases outside the gene matches. Germline lookup yields CDR1 SGHNT and CDR2 YYREEE (reference sequence). The CDR3 bases are TGTGCCAGCAGTCTACGCGGGGGGCAAGAGACCCAGTACTTC. As protein: CASSLRGGQETQYF. Using reference TRBV5-4 and TRBJ2-5 for the parts outside the CDR3, the full variable domain is ETGVTQSPTHLIKTRGQQVTLRCSSQSGHNTVSWYQQALGQGPQFIFQYYREEENGRGNFPPRFSGLQFPNYSSELNVNALELDDSALYLCASSLRGGQETQYFGPGTRLLVL.

The rearrangement joins TRBV29-1 to TRBJ1-2; 9 bases agree with TRBD1. CDR3 length: 12 residues. The V gene's germline CDR1 is SQVTM and CDR2 ANQGSEA. Trimming cost V 7 bases and J 2 bases; bases outside gene matches: 2. The CDR3, as DNA: TGCAGCGGGGGACAGGGAAACTATGGCTACACCTTC. Translation gives CSGGQGNYGYTF.

V is TRBV3-1 (or the pseudogene TRBV3-2) and J is TRBJ1-2, with D unresolved. The ends were cut back, 4 bases at V and 4 bases at J, with 10 bases in the middle. Germline assignment: CDR1 LGHDT and CDR2 YNNKEL (reference sequence). This CDR3 has 13 amino acids. The CDR3 here is CASSPRDTYGYTF. As DNA, the CDR3 is TGTGCCAGCAGCCCACGGGATACCTATGGCTACACCTTC.

The genes are TRBV6-2 or TRBV6-3 and TRBJ2-5, with TRBD1 matching over 7 bases. Germline V lookup: CDR1 MNHEY, CDR2 SVGEGT. Trimming removed 4 bases from V and 10 bases from J; junction bases left unmatched: 3. This CDR3 contains 11 residues. The CDR3 DNA follows: TGTGCCAGCAGTTGGGACAGACTCCAGTACTTC. It specifies CASSWDRLQYF.

CDR3 nucleotides: TGTGCCAGCAGTGAACTGCGGAAAACTAGCACAGATACGCAGTATTTT. It specifies CASSELRKTSTDTQYF. The chain recombines TRBV25-1 with TRBJ2-3; no definite D call. CDR1 is MGHDK, CDR2 SYGVNS, per germline. Trimming left V 2 bases short and J 0 bases short, with 12 bases between. The CDR3 extends over 16 amino acids.

V gene TRBV4-1 combines with J gene TRBJ1-1; possible D gene TRBD1, 5 bases. V lost 4 bases, J lost 1 base, and 10 bases lay in between. Germline lookup yields CDR1 MGHRA and CDR2 YSYEKL. The CDR3 is 14 residues long. CDR3 coding DNA: TGCGCCAGCAGCCCGACAAGGGGGAACACTGAAGCTTTCTTT. Amino acids: CASSPTRGNTEAFF.

The chain recombines TRBV7-9 with TRBJ2-5; 10 bases match TRBD1. Trimming took 1 base from V and 5 from J; bases not matched to a gene: 4. Germline V gene sequence: CDR1 SEHNR, CDR2 FQNEAQ (reference sequence). CDR3 length equals 15 residues. The CDR3 here is CASSLEGQGRETQYF. The CDR3 DNA reads as TGTGCCAGCAGCTTAGAGGGACAGGGGAGGGAGACCCAGTACTTC.

V is TRBV15 and J is TRBJ1-3; perhaps TRBD1 as D (5 bases). Germline CDR1 LNHNV, CDR2 YYDKDF (reference sequence). Trimming pared 4 bases from V and 4 bases from J, leaving 20 bases between. The CDR3 runs 17 residues. The CDR3 region has the DNA TGTGCCACCAGCAACCGTCAGGGAAATCCTCGCGGAAACACCATATATTTT. It encodes CATSNRQGNPRGNTIYF. Combining the CDR3 with reference TRBV15 and TRBJ1-3 gives the whole variable domain DAMVIQNPRYQVTQFGKPVTLSCSQTLNHNVMYWYQQKSSQAPKLLFHYYDKDFNNEADTPDNFQSRRPNTSFCFLDIRSPGLGDTAMYLCATSNRQGNPRGNTIYFGEGSWLTVV.

The CDR3 sequence is CASSEWGPGVGETQYF. In nucleotides, the CDR3 is TGTGCCAGCAGTGAATGGGGTCCGGGGGTAGGAGAGACCCAGTACTTC. The J gene is TRBJ2-5, the V gene TRBV6-1; D may be TRBD2 (6 bases). V lost 2 bases, J lost 4 bases, and 17 bases lay in between. Germline V lookup: CDR1 MNHNS, CDR2 SASEGT. This CDR3 is built from 16 residues.

The V and J genes are TRBV7-2 and TRBJ2-1, with D unclear. The length of the CDR3 is 11 residues. Germline loops: CDR1 SGHTA, CDR2 FQGNSA. Trimming took off 7 bases at V and 9 bases at J, with 10 bases between the two ends. CDR3 protein: CASTLVSEQFF. The CDR3 coding sequence is TGTGCCAGCACCCTCGTTTCTGAGCAGTTCTTC.

The rearrangement joins TRBV24-1 to TRBJ1-1, with TRBD1 identical over 9 bases. Germline CDR1 and CDR2: KGHDR and SFDVKD. V shed 4 bases and J 3 bases; nucleotides not matched to a gene: 2. CDR3 length: 14 amino acids. In nucleotides, the CDR3 is TGTGCCACCAGTGAGGGACAGGGTGACACTGAAGCTTTCTTT. This gives the protein CATSEGQGDTEAFF.

This clone was seen only once. V gene TRBV6-2 or TRBV6-3 combines with J gene TRBJ2-3; D gene uncertain. Germline V gene data show CDR1 as MNHEY and CDR2 as SVGEGT. This CDR3 contains 15 residues. V dropped 4 bases and J dropped 1 base, with 12 bases sitting between them. The CDR3 DNA is TGTGCCAGCAGTTTTGCGGCGGATGGCACAGATACGCAGTATTTT. This codes for CASSFAADGTDTQYF.

V usage is TRBV19 and J usage is TRBJ1-1; the D gene is possibly TRBD1 (5 bases). V was cut by 3 bases and J by 1 base, with 12 bases left in between. CDR1 and CDR2 from the germline V gene are LNHDA and SQIVND (reference sequence). This CDR3 is 15 amino acids long. The CDR3: CASSIDGGGNTEAFF. CDR3 sequence (DNA): TGTGCCAGTAGTATCGATGGGGGGGGGAACACTGAAGCTTTCTTT.

This chain uses TRBV5-1 with TRBJ2-3, with D uncertain. The CDR3 spans 17 residues. V was shortened by 0 bases and J by 0 bases, with 14 bases between the two germline ends. Germline V gene sequence: CDR1 SGHRS, CDR2 YFSETQ. The CDR3 is CASSLASAGSSTDTQYF. In DNA, the CDR3 is TGCGCCAGCAGCTTGGCCTCCGCAGGTAGTAGCACAGATACGCAGTATTTT.

The chain employs TRBV9 and TRBJ1-5; perhaps TRBD1 as D (6 bases). Deletions cut 3 bases from V and 2 bases from J, with 15 bases between. Germline loops: CDR1 SGDLS, CDR2 YYNGEE. The CDR3 extends over 16 amino acids. CDR3 sequence: CASSGNRVWGNQPQHF. The CDR3, as DNA: TGTGCCAGCAGCGGAAACAGGGTCTGGGGCAATCAGCCCCAGCATTTT. Complete variable domain (other parts from reference TRBV9 and TRBJ1-5): DSGVTQTPKHLITATGQRVTLRCSPRSGDLSVYWYQQSLDQGLQFLIQYYNGEERAKGNILERFSAQQFPDLHSELNLSSLELGDSALYFCASSGNRVWGNQPQHFGDGTRLSIL.